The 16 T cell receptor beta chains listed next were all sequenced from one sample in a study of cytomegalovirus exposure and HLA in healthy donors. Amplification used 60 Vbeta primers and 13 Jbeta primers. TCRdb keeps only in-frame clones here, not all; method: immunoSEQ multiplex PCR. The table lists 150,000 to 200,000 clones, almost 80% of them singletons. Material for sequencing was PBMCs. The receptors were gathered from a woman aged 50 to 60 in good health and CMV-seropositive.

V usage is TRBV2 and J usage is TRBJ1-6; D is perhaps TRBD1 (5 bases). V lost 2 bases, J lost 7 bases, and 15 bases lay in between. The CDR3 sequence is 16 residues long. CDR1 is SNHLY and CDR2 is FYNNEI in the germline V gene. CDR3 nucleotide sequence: TGTGCCAGCAGTGAACTTCGATCGGGGGTAAATTCACCCCTCCACTTT. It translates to CASSELRSGVNSPLHF.

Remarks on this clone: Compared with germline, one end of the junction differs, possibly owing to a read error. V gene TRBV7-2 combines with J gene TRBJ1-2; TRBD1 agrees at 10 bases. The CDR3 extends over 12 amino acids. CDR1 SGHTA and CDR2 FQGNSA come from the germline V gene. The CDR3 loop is CATSGTGVGYTF. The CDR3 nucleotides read TGTGCCACCAGCGGGACAGGGGTTGGCTACACCTTC.

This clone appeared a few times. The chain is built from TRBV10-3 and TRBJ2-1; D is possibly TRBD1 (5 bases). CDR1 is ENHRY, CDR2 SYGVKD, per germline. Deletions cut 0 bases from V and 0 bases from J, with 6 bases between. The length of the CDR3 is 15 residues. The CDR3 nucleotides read TGTGCCATCAGTGAGTCAACAGGCTCCTACAATGAGCAGTTCTTC. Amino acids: CAISESTGSYNEQFF.

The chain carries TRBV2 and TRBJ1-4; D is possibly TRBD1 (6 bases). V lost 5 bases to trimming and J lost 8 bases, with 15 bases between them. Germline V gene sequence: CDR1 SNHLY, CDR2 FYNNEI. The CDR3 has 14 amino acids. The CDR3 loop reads CASSSGGPREKLFF. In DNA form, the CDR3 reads TGTGCCAGCAGTTCCGGGGGGCCGCGGGAAAAACTGTTTTTT.

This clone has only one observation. CDR3: CASSPMGGSDTQYF. The CDR3 DNA is TGTGCCAGCAGCCCCATGGGGGGGTCAGATACGCAGTATTTT. This sequence joins TRBV28 and TRBJ2-3; 7 nucleotides match TRBD2. The CDR3 consists of 14 residues. The V and J ends lost 6 bases and 4 bases, in that order; junction bases with no gene match: 7. Per germline, CDR1 MDHEN and CDR2 SYDVKM. The variable domain in full, with the rest retrieved from reference TRBV28 and TRBJ2-3, is DVKVTQSSRYLVKRTGEKVFLECVQDMDHENMFWYRQDPGLGLRLIYFSYDVKMKEKGDIPEGYSVSREKKERFSLILESASTNQTSMYLCASSPMGGSDTQYFGPGTRLTVL.

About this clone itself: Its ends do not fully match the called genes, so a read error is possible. The CDR3 here is CASSASTGNAEAFF. Here the CDR3 DNA reads TGCGCCAGCAGCGCGTCAACCGGGAACGCTGAAGCTTTCTTT. The chain couples TRBV5-1 to TRBJ1-1; D is unclear. CDR3 size: 14 residues. From germline, CDR1 is SGHRS and CDR2 YFSETQ.

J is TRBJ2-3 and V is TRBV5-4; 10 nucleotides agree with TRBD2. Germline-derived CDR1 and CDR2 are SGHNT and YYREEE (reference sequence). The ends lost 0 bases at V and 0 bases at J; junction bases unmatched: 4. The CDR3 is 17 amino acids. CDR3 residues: CASSLAAGGLSTDTQYF. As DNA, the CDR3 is TGTGCCAGCAGCTTGGCAGCGGGGGGGCTTAGCACAGATACGCAGTATTTT. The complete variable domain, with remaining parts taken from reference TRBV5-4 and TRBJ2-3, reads ETGVTQSPTHLIKTRGQQVTLRCSSQSGHNTVSWYQQALGQGPQFIFQYYREEENGRGNFPPRFSGLQFPNYSSELNVNALELDDSALYLCASSLAAGGLSTDTQYFGPGTRLTVL.

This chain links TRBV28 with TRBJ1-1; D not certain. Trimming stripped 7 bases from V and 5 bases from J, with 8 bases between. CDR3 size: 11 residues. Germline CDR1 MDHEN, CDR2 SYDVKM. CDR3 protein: CASNGRTEAFF. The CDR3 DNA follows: TGTGCCAGCAACGGGAGAACTGAAGCTTTCTTT. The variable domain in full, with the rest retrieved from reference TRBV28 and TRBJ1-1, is DVKVTQSSRYLVKRTGEKVFLECVQDMDHENMFWYRQDPGLGLRLIYFSYDVKMKEKGDIPEGYSVSREKKERFSLILESASTNQTSMYLCASNGRTEAFFGQGTRLTVV.

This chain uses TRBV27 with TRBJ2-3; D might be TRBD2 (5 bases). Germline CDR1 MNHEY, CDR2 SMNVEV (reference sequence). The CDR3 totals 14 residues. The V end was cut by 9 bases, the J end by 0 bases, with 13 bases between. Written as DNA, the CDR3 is TGTGCCAGTCGGTGGACTTATAGCACAGATACGCAGTATTTT. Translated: CASRWTYSTDTQYF.

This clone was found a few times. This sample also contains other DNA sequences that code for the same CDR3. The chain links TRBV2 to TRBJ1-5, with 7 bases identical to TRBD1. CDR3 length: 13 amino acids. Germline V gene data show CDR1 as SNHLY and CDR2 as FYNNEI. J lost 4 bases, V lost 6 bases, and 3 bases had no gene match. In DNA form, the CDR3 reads TGTGCCAGCAGAAGGGACAGTAATCAGCCCCAGCATTTT. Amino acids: CASRRDSNQPQHF.

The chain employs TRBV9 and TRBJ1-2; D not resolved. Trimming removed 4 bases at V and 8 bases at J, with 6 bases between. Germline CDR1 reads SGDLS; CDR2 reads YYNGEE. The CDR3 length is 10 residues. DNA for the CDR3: TGTGCCAGCAGCCCTGAGGGCTACACCTTC. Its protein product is CASSPEGYTF.

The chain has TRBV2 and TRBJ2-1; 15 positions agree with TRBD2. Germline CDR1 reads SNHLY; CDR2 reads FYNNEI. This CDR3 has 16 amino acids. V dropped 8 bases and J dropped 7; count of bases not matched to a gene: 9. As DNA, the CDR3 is TGTGCCAGCTTCCGAGGGGGGACTAGCGGGAGGAATGAGCAGTTCTTC. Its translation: CASFRGGTSGRNEQFF.

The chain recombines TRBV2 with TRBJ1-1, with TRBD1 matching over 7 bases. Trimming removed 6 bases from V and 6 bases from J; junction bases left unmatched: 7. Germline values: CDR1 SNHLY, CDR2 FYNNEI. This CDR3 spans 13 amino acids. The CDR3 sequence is CASRLQTGSEAFF. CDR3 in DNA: TGTGCCAGCAGGCTGCAGACAGGGTCTGAAGCTTTCTTT. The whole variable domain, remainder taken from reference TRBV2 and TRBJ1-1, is EPEVTQTPSHQVTQMGQEVILRCVPISNHLYFYWYRQILGQKVEFLVSFYNNEISEKSEIFDDQFSVERPDGSNFTLKIRSTKLEDSAMYFCASRLQTGSEAFFGQGTRLTVV.

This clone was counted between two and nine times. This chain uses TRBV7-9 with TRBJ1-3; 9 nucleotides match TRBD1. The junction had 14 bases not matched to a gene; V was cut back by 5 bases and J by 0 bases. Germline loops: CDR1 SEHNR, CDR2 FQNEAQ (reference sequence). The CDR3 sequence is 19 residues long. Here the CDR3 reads CASSPSWWDRDRSGNTIYF. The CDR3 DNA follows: TGTGCCAGCAGCCCATCCTGGTGGGACAGGGATCGCTCTGGAAACACCATATATTTT.

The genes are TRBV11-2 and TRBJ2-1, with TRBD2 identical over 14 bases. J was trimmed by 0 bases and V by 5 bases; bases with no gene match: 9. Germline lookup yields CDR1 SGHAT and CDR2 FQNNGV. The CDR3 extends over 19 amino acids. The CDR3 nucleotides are TGTGCCAGCAGCCCCAGGACTAGCGGGGGGATACGCTCCTACAATGAGCAGTTCTTC. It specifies CASSPRTSGGIRSYNEQFF.

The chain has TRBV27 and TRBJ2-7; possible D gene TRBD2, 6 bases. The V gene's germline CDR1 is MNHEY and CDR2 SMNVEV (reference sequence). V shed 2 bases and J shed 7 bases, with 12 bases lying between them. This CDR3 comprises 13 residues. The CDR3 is CASSLAGSGEQYF. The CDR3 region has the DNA TGTGCCAGCAGTTTAGCGGGGTCGGGGGAGCAGTACTTC.